These 11 T cell receptor beta chains were all obtained from the same sample, sequenced in a study of OX40 agonist ivuxolimab in advanced cancers. The assay was immunoSEQ multiplex PCR, and TCRdb's table has in-frame clones only and misses some. The data show over 75,000 clones, 94% seen once. The sequences come from CD4+ or CD8+ T cells sorted from blood, collected in a trial of the OX40 agonist ivuxolimab. The origin of the receptors is an adult with an advanced solid tumor such as melanoma, head and neck, liver or kidney cancer.

This clone was found once. This CDR3 is also generated by other DNA sequences in the sample. V is TRBV4-3 and J is TRBJ2-2; possible D gene TRBD2, 5 bases. CDR1 and CDR2 from the germline V gene are LGHNA and YSLEER. V lost 0 bases to trimming and J lost 1 base, with 9 bases between them. This CDR3 region has 16 residues. CDR3 sequence: CASSQDRRVNTGELFF. The CDR3 DNA is TGCGCCAGCAGCCAAGATCGGCGGGTGAACACCGGGGAGCTGTTTTTT.

The rearrangement links TRBV6-5 to TRBJ1-2, with 7 bases aligning to TRBD1. This CDR3 has 14 residues. Germline lookup yields CDR1 MNHEY and CDR2 SVGAGI. V gave up 2 bases and J gave up 8 bases; unmatched junction bases: 8. As DNA, the CDR3 is TGTGCCAGCAGTTACACACCCCAGGGGGAAGGCTACACCTTC. Residues: CASSYTPQGEGYTF.

The rearrangement uses TRBV27 and TRBJ2-1; D gene ambiguous. CDR3 size: 13 residues. Germline values: CDR1 MNHEY, CDR2 SMNVEV (reference sequence). The V end was cut by 0 bases, the J end by 5 bases, with 5 bases between. The CDR3 nucleotides are TGTGCCAGCAGTTTATCGATAAACAATGAGCAGTTCTTC. Its protein product is CASSLSINNEQFF.

The chain uses TRBV4-1 and TRBJ2-7, with TRBD1 matching over 8 bases. Germline V gene data show CDR1 as MGHRA and CDR2 as YSYEKL. V gave up 3 bases and J gave up 2 bases; unmatched junction bases: 9. The CDR3 spans 16 residues. The chain's CDR3 is CASSHPGTGDPYEQYF. The CDR3 nucleotides are TGCGCCAGCAGCCACCCCGGGACAGGAGACCCCTACGAGCAGTACTTC.

This chain joins TRBV29-1 and TRBJ2-5; 7 nucleotides align to TRBD2. Germline-derived CDR1 and CDR2 are SQVTM and ANQGSEA. The CDR3 length is 11 residues. CDR3 sequence reads: CGGVAYGEQYF. The DNA for the CDR3 is TGCGGGGGGGTGGCCTACGGAGAGCAGTACTTC.

The genes are TRBV2 and TRBJ2-7; 10 positions match TRBD1. Trimming cost V 6 bases and J 4 bases; bases outside gene matches: 18. This CDR3 region has 18 residues. CDR1 is SNHLY and CDR2 is FYNNEI in the germline V gene. In DNA, the CDR3 is TGTGCCAGCAGGTTGCTCGATGAAGGGACAGGGGATACTTACGAGCAGTACTTC. Translating it yields CASRLLDEGTGDTYEQYF. Based on the CDR3 plus reference TRBV2 and TRBJ2-7, the full variable domain is EPEVTQTPSHQVTQMGQEVILRCVPISNHLYFYWYRQILGQKVEFLVSFYNNEISEKSEIFDDQFSVERPDGSNFTLKIRSTKLEDSAMYFCASRLLDEGTGDTYEQYFGPGTRLTVT.

About this clone itself: The same CDR3 arises from other DNA sequences in this sample as well. The chain employs TRBV6-6 and TRBJ2-7, with D hard to call. CDR1 is MNHNY and CDR2 is SVGAGI in the germline V gene (reference sequence). Trimming shortened V by 0 bases and J by 7 bases, and 4 bases separated the two germline ends. The CDR3 has 11 amino acids. CDR3 amino acids: CASSYSGEQYF. The CDR3, as DNA: TGTGCCAGCAGTTACTCTGGGGAGCAGTACTTC.

This chain joins TRBV11-2 and TRBJ2-2; D tentatively reads TRBD1 or TRBD2 (5 bases each). Germline V lookup: CDR1 SGHAT, CDR2 FQNNGV. Between the trimmed V and J ends, which lost 3 bases and 2 bases, there was a span of 16 bases. This CDR3 spans 17 amino acids. The CDR3 sequence: CASSFRAPGTNTGELFF. CDR3 nucleotides: TGTGCCAGCAGCTTTCGCGCTCCCGGGACCAACACCGGGGAGCTGTTTTTT. The variable domain in full, with the rest retrieved from reference TRBV11-2 and TRBJ2-2, is EAGVAQSPRYKIIEKRQSVAFWCNPISGHATLYWYQQILGQGPKLLIQFQNNGVVDDSQLPKDRFSAERLKGVDSTLKIQPAKLEDSAVYLCASSFRAPGTNTGELFFGEGSRLTVL.

This chain uses TRBV27 with TRBJ2-3; 11 bases fit TRBD1. The V segment lost 9 bases and the J segment 4 bases; nucleotides outside the gene matches: 12. The CDR3 is made up of 16 amino acids. CDR1 is MNHEY, CDR2 SMNVEV, per germline (reference sequence). The CDR3 DNA reads as TGTGCCAGTTCCCGGGCGTTGGGACAGGGGGCAGATACGCAGTATTTT. It specifies CASSRALGQGADTQYF.

The V call is TRBV27, the J call TRBJ2-7; 7 bases fit TRBD2. Germline V gene lookup returns CDR1 MNHEY and CDR2 SMNVEV (reference sequence). V lost 3 bases to trimming and J lost 0 bases; unmatched junction nucleotides: 2. The CDR3 totals 14 residues. The CDR3 coding sequence is TGTGCCAGCAGTTTCCGCGGGGGCTCCTACGAGCAGTACTTC. Protein: CASSFRGGSYEQYF.

The genes are TRBV19 and TRBJ2-2; 12 nucleotides line up with TRBD2. The V and J ends lost 5 bases and 5 bases, in that order; junction bases with no gene match: 12. The CDR3 has 18 amino acids. Germline V gives CDR1 LNHDA, CDR2 SQIVND (reference sequence). The CDR3 loop is CASSLPPSGRARTGELFF. CDR3 in DNA: TGTGCCAGTAGTCTACCTCCTAGCGGGAGGGCCAGAACCGGGGAGCTGTTTTTT.